This is a list of T cell receptor beta chains from one sample in a study of CD8 T cells in ankylosing spondylitis. TCRdb reanalysed the 5' RACE reads using MiXCR and keeps one entry per CDR3 protein. The sample lists about 310,000 distinct CDR3 sequences, roughly 20% occurring once. The sample consisted of blood, either unsorted or a sorted T cell fraction (not recorded which). The receptors derive from a female donor with ankylosing spondylitis or in good health (not recorded which). Each CDR3 is given with its conserved first and last residue. D genes are given only for firm matches. Only part of the rows carry a size: once, few, many, or a class if the clone is expanded.

abundance,v_gene,d_gene,j_gene,CDR3nt,CDR3aa
-,TRBV19,-,TRBJ1-1,TGTGCCAGTAGTATAGGCACATCCCGGACGAACACTGAAGCTTTCTTT,CASSIGTSRTNTEAFF
-,TRBV15,-,TRBJ2-6,TGTGCCACCAGCGGCAGGATCCTCTCTGGGGCCAACGTCCTGACTTTC,CATSGRILSGANVLTF
few,TRBV20-1,TRBD2,TRBJ2-3,TGCAGTGCTAGAGCTGGGAGACTAGCGGGAGTCCCAGATACGCAGTATTTT,CSARAGRLAGVPDTQYF
few,TRBV29-1,-,TRBJ2-1,TGCAGCAGCGATAGGGTTCTTGGCGATGAGCAGTTCTTC,CSSDRVLGDEQFF
-,TRBV6-5,-,TRBJ2-7,TGTGCCAGCAGTTACTCAAGTCGCGGAAGGCCTTACGAGCAGTACTTC,CASSYSSRGRPYEQYF
-,TRBV7-9,-,TRBJ2-1,TGTGCCAGCAGCCCCACGAAGGGCCGGACCAATGAGCAGTTCTTC,CASSPTKGRTNEQFF
many,TRBV6-5,TRBD1,TRBJ2-7,TGTGCCAGCAGCTCCTCCGGGACAGGCCTCTACGAGCAGTACTTC,CASSSSGTGLYEQYF
once,TRBV19,TRBD1,TRBJ1-2,TGTGCCAGTAGTACCTCACAGGGGCCGACAGCTTATGGCTACACCTTC,CASSTSQGPTAYGYTF
few,TRBV20-1,TRBD2,TRBJ2-3,TGCAGTGCTAGAGTCCCTAATGCGGGAGGGCAAGATACGCAGTATTTT,CSARVPNAGGQDTQYF
-,TRBV10-3,-,TRBJ1-1,TGTGCCATCAGTGAGGGACGGATGAACATGAACACTGAAGCTTTCTTT,CAISEGRMNMNTEAFF
-,TRBV7-2,-,TRBJ2-1,TGTGCCAGCAGATCCATCGACAGCTACAATGAGCAGTTCTTC,CASRSIDSYNEQFF
few,TRBV3-1,-,TRBJ1-1,TGTGCCAGCAGCCAAGGAGCACAGATGAACACTGAAGCTTTCTTT,CASSQGAQMNTEAFF
few,TRBV6-2/TRBV6-3,-,TRBJ2-7,TGTGCCAGCCGTCGGGACCGTGACTACGAGCAGTACTTC,CASRRDRDYEQYF
few,TRBV11-2,-,TRBJ2-1,TGTGCCAGCAGCTCGGTAGGTGAGCAGTTCTTC,CASSSVGEQFF
-,TRBV20-1,-,TRBJ1-1,TGCAGTGTCATATGGCCCCGGGATGATTGGACTGAAGCTTTCTTT,CSVIWPRDDWTEAFF
many,TRBV6-2/TRBV6-3,TRBD1,TRBJ2-1,TGTGCCAGCAGTTACTCGAGACAGGGGTGGAATGAGCAGTTCTTC,CASSYSRQGWNEQFF
-,TRBV12-3/TRBV12-4,-,TRBJ1-1,TGTGCCAGCAGTTTATATGCTGAAGCTTTCTTT,CASSLYAEAFF
few,TRBV12-3/TRBV12-4,TRBD2,TRBJ2-1,TGTGCCAGCCCGGGAGGGTACAATGAGCAGTTCTTC,CASPGGYNEQFF
-,TRBV19,-,TRBJ2-1,TGTGCCAGTAGCCAAACTAGGCTTAATGAGCAGTTCTTC,CASSQTRLNEQFF
few,TRBV12-3/TRBV12-4,TRBD1,TRBJ1-2,TGTGCCAGCAGTTTAGGGACAGGGGGCAGGACTAACTATGGCTACACCTTC,CASSLGTGGRTNYGYTF
few,TRBV5-1,-,TRBJ2-1,TGCGCCTCCCAACCCGGACGGACCGGCAATGAGCAGTTCTTC,CASQPGRTGNEQFF
-,TRBV12-3/TRBV12-4,TRBD2,TRBJ2-7,TGTGCCAGCAGTTCCGGACTAGCGGTTCCCTACGAGCAGTACTTC,CASSSGLAVPYEQYF
-,TRBV19,TRBD2,TRBJ2-2,TGTGCCAGTAGTATTTGGGCTGGACTAGCGGGATCCGGGGAGCTGTTTTTT,CASSIWAGLAGSGELFF
-,TRBV7-2,-,TRBJ2-5,TGTGCCAGCAGCCCCATAAAGGAGACCCAGTACTTC,CASSPIKETQYF
once,TRBV12-3/TRBV12-4,-,TRBJ2-6,TGTGCCAGTGGATCTACGGCGGCTGGGGCCAACGTCCTGACTTTC,CASGSTAAGANVLTF
-,TRBV7-9,-,TRBJ2-1,TGTGCCAGCAGGGTGGGGGAACGGCAGTTCTTC,CASRVGERQFF
-,TRBV27,TRBD2,TRBJ2-2,TGTGCCAGCAGTTTGCCTAGCGGGAGGGCTCCCGGGGAGCTGTTTTTT,CASSLPSGRAPGELFF
-,TRBV4-2,TRBD1,TRBJ1-5,TGTGCCAGCAGCCAATCCCCTACAGGGGACCAGCCCCAGCATTTT,CASSQSPTGDQPQHF
few,TRBV5-6,-,TRBJ2-7,TGTGCCAGCAGCGTATCTCCGGGACCTGCCGGCTACGAGCAGTACTTC,CASSVSPGPAGYEQYF
-,TRBV7-2,-,TRBJ1-3,TGTGCCAGCAGCTTAGCGCCTAGGGGTGGAAACACCATATATTTT,CASSLAPRGGNTIYF
-,TRBV4-3,-,TRBJ2-2,TGCGCCAGCAGCCAAGCCAGCCGCCCCGGGGAGCTGTTTTTT,CASSQASRPGELFF
few,TRBV4-2,-,TRBJ2-5,TGTGCCAGCAGCCAAGATGGCAGTCGTCAAGAGACCCAGTACTTC,CASSQDGSRQETQYF
few,TRBV6-5,-,TRBJ2-5,TGTGCCAGCAGTTACTCGAGGGGCGTGGGGAAAGAGACCCAGTACTTC,CASSYSRGVGKETQYF
many,TRBV11-2,-,TRBJ2-1,TGTGCCAGCAGCACCCCGGGGTACTACGGCTACAATGAGCAGTTCTTC,CASSTPGYYGYNEQFF
few,TRBV29-1,TRBD1,TRBJ1-3,TGCAGCGTTGAAGATGGGACAGACAGCTCTGGAAACACCATATATTTT,CSVEDGTDSSGNTIYF
few,TRBV28,TRBD2,TRBJ2-1,TGTGCCAGCGGTTTAGCGGGAGGGCTCTACAATGAGCAGTTCTTC,CASGLAGGLYNEQFF
-,TRBV12-3/TRBV12-4,-,TRBJ2-1,TGTGCCAGCAGTTTGGCCCCGACCCACAGGAAGTCCTACAATGAGCAGTTCTTC,CASSLAPTHRKSYNEQFF
many,TRBV12-3/TRBV12-4,-,TRBJ1-5,TGTGCCAGCAGTTTAGCCGTGGGGGATCAGCCCCAGCATTTT,CASSLAVGDQPQHF
few,TRBV5-6,-,TRBJ1-1,TGTGCCAGCAGCTTGGGACAGAGAACTGAAGCTTTCTTT,CASSLGQRTEAFF
-,TRBV2,-,TRBJ2-1,TGTGCCAGCAGTGGGTGGGGCGGCGATGAGCAGTTCTTC,CASSGWGGDEQFF
few,TRBV12-3/TRBV12-4,TRBD1,TRBJ2-7,TGTGCCAGCAGTCGATCCGGGACAGGGGACTACGAGCAGTACTTC,CASSRSGTGDYEQYF
-,TRBV27,TRBD1,TRBJ2-7,TGTGCCAGCAGTTTGCGGGACAGGTCATCAAAGCAGTACTTC,CASSLRDRSSKQYF
-,TRBV6-1,TRBD2,TRBJ2-1,TGTGCCAGCAGCCGGGGAGGGCCTTACAATGAGCAGTTCTTC,CASSRGGPYNEQFF
-,TRBV7-3,-,TRBJ2-7,TGTGCCAGCAGCTCCCACCCCCACGGCGAGCAGTACTTC,CASSSHPHGEQYF
-,TRBV6-1,-,TRBJ2-2,TGTGCCAGCACGGGTGGGCGTAAAGGTGCGGTGAACACCGGGGAGCTGTTTTTT,CASTGGRKGAVNTGELFF
-,TRBV9,-,TRBJ2-3,TGTGCCAGCAGCGTGGAAGCCGGGAGTCGAACAGATACGCAGTATTTT,CASSVEAGSRTDTQYF
-,TRBV5-4,TRBD2,TRBJ2-1,TGTGCCAGCAGCTTGGCCCCCTGGGCGGGAGGTTTAATAAGCTCCTACAATGAGCAGTTCTTC,CASSLAPWAGGLISSYNEQFF
many,TRBV20-1,-,TRBJ1-4,TGCAGTGCTAGAGATCCCGCCCCTGAAAAACTGTTTTTT,CSARDPAPEKLFF
many,TRBV28,TRBD1,TRBJ2-7,TGTGCCAGCATCCCGCCCCTCAGGACAGGGGCGAGGGAGCAGTACTTC,CASIPPLRTGAREQYF
many,TRBV20-1,-,TRBJ2-6,TGCAGTGCTAGAGATATGGGTCTTGGGGCCAACGTCCTGACTTTC,CSARDMGLGANVLTF
few,TRBV7-9,-,TRBJ2-3,TGTGCCAGCAGCAAACGGGACCCAAGCACAGATACGCAGTATTTT,CASSKRDPSTDTQYF
once,TRBV18,TRBD2,TRBJ2-3,TGTGCCAGCTCACGGCGCGGGGGGCGGTCCACAGATACGCAGTATTTT,CASSRRGGRSTDTQYF
many,TRBV12-3/TRBV12-4,-,TRBJ2-7,TGTGCCAGCAGTGTTAGGTACGAGCAGTACTTC,CASSVRYEQYF
many,TRBV7-2,-,TRBJ2-4,TGTGCCAGCAGCTTGTTGGGGGACATTCAGTACTTC,CASSLLGDIQYF
-,TRBV27,-,TRBJ1-6,TGTGCCAGCAGTTCCTTGGGTCCAGGGTATAATTCACCCCTCCACTTT,CASSSLGPGYNSPLHF
few,TRBV29-1,-,TRBJ1-2,TGCAGCGTTGAAATAATAAGGGGCCATGGCTACACCTTC,CSVEIIRGHGYTF
few,TRBV29-1,TRBD2,TRBJ2-1,TGCAGCGTTGAAGGCGGGAGTAGGAGGTTCTTC,CSVEGGSRRFF